This T cell receptor beta chain was retrieved from a study of early T cells in non-severe SARS-CoV-2 infection. Overall study findings and caveats: VDJdb matching favored anti-spike CD8 responses, missing private and CD4 specificities.

With respect to this clonotype: The antigen remains undetermined.

TCRdb reprocessed the 5' RACE reads via MiXCR and lists one record per CDR3 protein. The sample has fewer than 85,000 distinct CDR3 sequences, 15% to 18% seen once. Losses at the gene ends were 4 bases for V and 3 bases for J; bases not matched to a gene: 7. The germline CDR1 and CDR2 sequences are SGDLS and YYNGEE. The CDR3 runs 14 residues. The sequenced material came from whole blood. The receptor's source is an adult who was a healthcare worker with PCR-confirmed SARS-CoV-2 infection or an uninfected control (not recorded which). The chain couples TRBV9 to TRBJ2-7, with 7 bases lining up with TRBD2. The CDR3 loop reads CASSPTGGHYEQYF. The CDR3 DNA sequence: TGTGCCAGCAGCCCGACGGGGGGTCACTACGAGCAGTACTTC.